These 28 T cell receptor beta chains came from one sample sequenced in a study of CD8 T cells in ankylosing spondylitis. MiXCR, run by TCRdb on the 5' RACE reads, gives a single entry per CDR3 protein. The sample lists approximately 35,000 distinct CDR3 sequences, more than 13% occurring once. Sequencing was performed on blood. Receptors were obtained from a male donor with ankylosing spondylitis or in good health (not recorded which).

The chain carries TRBV3-1 and TRBJ2-1; D is ambiguous. V was cut by 3 bases and J by 9 bases, with 6 bases left in between. The CDR3 contains 11 residues. Germline CDR1 LGHDT, CDR2 YNNKEL (reference sequence). CDR3 region: CASSQSGEQFF. The CDR3 DNA is TGTGCCAGCAGCCAGTCGGGTGAGCAGTTCTTC.

This clonotype was counted a single time. V gene TRBV20-1 combines with J gene TRBJ2-1; 10 bases are a match to TRBD2. V lost 2 bases to trimming and J lost 10 bases; unmatched junction nucleotides: 8. CDR1 DFQATT and CDR2 SNEGSKA come from the germline V gene (reference sequence). This CDR3 comprises 14 residues. As DNA, the CDR3 is TGCAGTGCTAGATCCCTAGCGGGAGTTGGGGAGCAGTTCTTC. Translation gives CSARSLAGVGEQFF.

This clonotype has just a few counts. The chain carries TRBV11-2 and TRBJ1-1; D call uncertain. Deletions cut 1 base from V and 8 bases from J, with 14 bases between. CDR3 length equals 14 residues. From germline, CDR1 is SGHAT and CDR2 FQNNGV. The CDR3 protein is CASSLVFAGSEAFF. CDR3 DNA: TGTGCCAGCAGCTTAGTTTTCGCTGGGTCAGAAGCTTTCTTT.

This clonotype was detected only once. The CDR3 nucleotides are TGCAGCGTTGGGGATCCGGGACAGGATGCAACTAATGAAAAACTGTTTTTT. Translation gives CSVGDPGQDATNEKLFF. J is TRBJ1-4 and V is TRBV29-1, with TRBD1 identical over 8 bases. Trimming cost V 4 bases and J 0 bases; bases outside gene matches: 10. Looked up from germline, CDR1 is SQVTM and CDR2 is ANQGSEA. CDR3 length equals 17 residues.

This clonotype showed up just a few times. In DNA form, the CDR3 reads TGCGCCAGCGAGGACGGAAACACTGAAGCTTTCTTT. Encoded protein: CASEDGNTEAFF. The chain links TRBV10-2 to TRBJ1-1; D gene unclear. The V and J ends lost 8 bases and 2 bases respectively, with 9 bases between them. Germline assignment: CDR1 WSHSY and CDR2 SAAADI. The length of the CDR3 is 12 residues.

The V gene is TRBV12-3 or TRBV12-4, the J gene TRBJ2-2; D not resolved. V lost 1 base and J lost 1, with 7 bases in between. The CDR3 has 15 amino acids. CDR3 nucleotides: TGTGCCAGCAGTTTAGGGGTTTTGAACACCGGGGAGCTGTTTTTT. It translates to CASSLGVLNTGELFF.

This clonotype was detected only a few times. The chain is built from TRBV12-3 or TRBV12-4 and TRBJ1-2; a possible D gene is TRBD1 (5 bases). Deletions cut 6 bases from V and 4 bases from J, with 15 bases between. CDR3 size: 14 residues. The CDR3 DNA sequence: TGTGCCAGCAGCCCCCAGGGTTCCCTCTATGGCTACACCTTC. It is translated as CASSPQGSLYGYTF.

This sequence joins TRBV29-1 and TRBJ2-7; the D gene could be TRBD1 or TRBD2 (6 bases each). V was trimmed by 0 bases and J by 7 bases, leaving 13 bases between them. This CDR3 is 13 amino acids long. CDR1 and CDR2 (germline): SQVTM, ANQGSEA. The CDR3 is CSVEDMGAGEQYF. CDR3 DNA sequence: TGCAGCGTTGAAGATATGGGGGCGGGGGAGCAGTACTTC.

This clonotype was seen a handful of times. This chain joins TRBV5-1 and TRBJ2-3, with 7 bases matching TRBD1. Per the germline V gene, CDR1 is SGHRS and CDR2 is YFSETQ. V shed 4 bases, J shed 0 bases, and the junction held 8 bases outside the gene matches. The CDR3 consists of 16 residues. In DNA, the CDR3 is TGCGCCAGCAGCACCAGACAGGGTACTAGCACAGATACGCAGTATTTT. This codes for CASSTRQGTSTDTQYF.

V is TRBV6-2 or TRBV6-3 and J is TRBJ2-1; TRBD1 or TRBD2 may be the D gene (7 bases each). The CDR3 has 15 residues. V was shortened by 7 bases and J by 9 bases, with 22 bases between the two germline ends. Germline V lookup: CDR1 MNHEY, CDR2 SVGEGT. The CDR3 DNA reads TGTGCCAGCAACCCCCAGGGGGGGCGCCGAACTGAGCAGTTCTTC. It specifies CASNPQGGRRTEQFF.

This sequence joins TRBV11-3 and TRBJ1-1, with a weak D call TRBD1 (5 bases). Deletions cut 5 bases from V and 6 bases from J, with 19 bases between. CDR3 length: 15 amino acids. The germline CDR1 and CDR2 sequences are SGHNT and YENEEA. The DNA for the CDR3 is TGTGCCAGCAGCCCCGGCGGACACTTGGCCGCTGAAGCTTTCTTT. Protein sequence: CASSPGGHLAAEAFF.

The chain links TRBV28 to TRBJ2-1; possibly TRBD1 for D (6 bases). V was cut by 5 bases and J by 7 bases, with 18 bases left in between. The CDR3 contains 15 residues. Germline CDR1 is MDHEN and CDR2 is SYDVKM. CDR3 amino acids: CASSPPVRGRNEQFF. In nucleotides, the CDR3 is TGTGCCAGCAGTCCTCCGGTCAGGGGAAGAAATGAGCAGTTCTTC.

This clonotype was seen more than once but under ten times. The CDR3 region is CASSVGRGPQDTQYF. Here the CDR3 DNA reads TGTGCCAGCAGCGTTGGGCGGGGGCCCCAAGATACGCAGTATTTT. The chain is built from TRBV9 and TRBJ2-3, with D tentatively TRBD2 (7 bases). Trimming shortened V by 2 bases and J by 5 bases, and 15 bases separated the two germline ends. CDR3 length equals 15 residues. Per germline, CDR1 SGDLS and CDR2 YYNGEE.

This clonotype appeared a few times. V gene TRBV5-1 combines with J gene TRBJ2-7; weak D call: TRBD1 (5 bases). CDR1 and CDR2 (germline): SGHRS, YFSETQ. The CDR3 runs to 14 residues. Trimming removed 2 bases at V and 5 bases at J, with 14 bases between. The CDR3 DNA reads as TGCGCCAGCAGCTTAGCAGGGCGGAGCCACGAGCAGTACGTC. Translated, it gives CASSLAGRSHEQYV.

In DNA form, the CDR3 reads TGTGCCAGCGTAGCGGGGCCGAACACCGGGGAGCTGTTTTTT. This codes for CASVAGPNTGELFF. The chain combines TRBV2 with TRBJ2-2; 8 bases match TRBD2. CDR1 SNHLY and CDR2 FYNNEI come from the germline V gene. J lost 0 bases, V lost 8 bases, and 2 bases had no gene match. This CDR3 has 14 amino acids. The whole variable domain, remainder taken from reference TRBV2 and TRBJ2-2, is EPEVTQTPSHQVTQMGQEVILRCVPISNHLYFYWYRQILGQKVEFLVSFYNNEISEKSEIFDDQFSVERPDGSNFTLKIRSTKLEDSAMYFCASVAGPNTGELFFGEGSRLTVL.

CDR3 DNA: TGCGCCAGCAGCTTGGGGAAGGATAGGAGTCCGTTCTTC. Its protein product is CASSLGKDRSPFF. The chain is built from TRBV5-1 and TRBJ2-1, with D uncertain. The V gene lost 0 bases and the J gene lost 15 bases, with 16 bases spanning the gap. CDR3 length equals 13 residues. Germline CDR1 is SGHRS and CDR2 is YFSETQ.

The CDR3 sequence: CASSLAGASNQPQHF. In nucleotides, the CDR3 is TGTGCCAGCAGTTTAGCCGGGGCGAGCAATCAGCCCCAGCATTTT. The J gene is TRBJ1-5, the V gene TRBV28; D is perhaps TRBD1 (5 bases). The V gene's germline CDR1 is MDHEN and CDR2 SYDVKM. The ends were cut back, 2 bases at V and 1 base at J, with 9 bases in the middle. CDR3 length: 15 residues.

This clonotype was counted only a few times. The chain employs TRBV25-1 and TRBJ2-4; the D gene is possibly TRBD2 (6 bases). The V gene lost 3 bases and the J gene lost 5 bases, with 14 bases spanning the gap. The germline V gene has CDR1 MGHDK and CDR2 SYGVNS. The CDR3 runs to 15 residues. CDR3 in DNA: TGTGCCAGCAGTGATATCAGTTGGGAGGAAAACATTCAGTACTTC. Residues: CASSDISWEENIQYF.

The V gene is TRBV10-3, the J gene TRBJ2-1; tentatively, D is TRBD2 (6 bases). Germline-derived CDR1 and CDR2 are ENHRY and SYGVKD. The CDR3 is made up of 13 amino acids. Trimming took 10 bases from V and 2 from J, leaving 12 bases between them. In nucleotides, the CDR3 is TGTGCCACCGGGAGTTTCACCTACAATGAGCAGTTCTTC. Its protein is CATGSFTYNEQFF.

The chain is built from TRBV7-2 and TRBJ2-3; 9 positions agree with TRBD2. The J segment lost 2 bases and the V segment lost 5 bases, leaving 8 bases of the junction unmatched. From germline, CDR1 is SGHTA and CDR2 FQGNSA. This CDR3 spans 16 amino acids. CDR3: CASSRLTSGYTDTQYF. The CDR3 region has the DNA TGTGCCAGCAGCCGATTGACTAGCGGATACACAGATACGCAGTATTTT.

This clonotype was observed a few times. The chain links TRBV20-1 to TRBJ2-4; D not resolved. V was clipped by 6 bases and J by 3 bases, with 12 bases between them. The CDR3 is made up of 13 amino acids. Germline-derived CDR1 and CDR2 are DFQATT and SNEGSKA (reference sequence). The CDR3: CSAPKGVKNIQYF. The CDR3 bases are TGCAGTGCCCCAAAGGGTGTCAAAAACATTCAGTACTTC.

V usage is TRBV4-2 and J usage is TRBJ2-1; D is possibly TRBD2 (6 bases). Germline loops: CDR1 LGHNA, CDR2 YNFKEQ. CDR3 length: 13 amino acids. V was cut by 3 bases and J by 7 bases, with 10 bases left in between. The CDR3 DNA is TGTGCCAGCAGCCACCCCGGGACTAATGAGCAGTTCTTC. Residues: CASSHPGTNEQFF.

This clonotype was seen more than once but under ten times. The CDR3 nucleotides are TGTGCCAGCAGTTTTTCCCAAGGGCAGCCCCAGCATTTT. Amino acid sequence: CASSFSQGQPQHF. The chain has TRBV27 and TRBJ1-5; no reliable D call. CDR3 size: 13 residues. Germline CDR1 is MNHEY and CDR2 is SMNVEV (reference sequence). Trimming shortened V by 3 bases and J by 7 bases, and 10 bases separated the two germline ends.

Many counts were recorded for this clonotype. The chain carries TRBV20-1 and TRBJ2-3; D gene ambiguous. The ends were cut back, 5 bases at V and 1 base at J, with 10 bases in the middle. This CDR3 has 13 residues. Germline CDR1 DFQATT, CDR2 SNEGSKA (reference sequence). The CDR3 DNA sequence: TGCAGTGCTTACACTCGGGGCACAGATACGCAGTATTTT. It yields the protein CSAYTRGTDTQYF.

The chain recombines TRBV15 with TRBJ2-3; possible D gene TRBD1, 6 bases. The CDR3 runs to 13 residues. Looked up from germline, CDR1 is LNHNV and CDR2 is YYDKDF (reference sequence). The V end lost 8 bases, the J end lost 2 bases, and 11 bases lay between the germline ends. Here the CDR3 reads CATEGEITDTQYF. The CDR3 bases are TGTGCCACCGAGGGGGAAATCACAGATACGCAGTATTTT.

This clonotype was found many times. The chain couples TRBV11-2 to TRBJ2-1; 10 bases fit TRBD1. The V gene end was trimmed by 5 bases and the J gene end by 8 bases; junction bases not matched to a gene: 9. In germline, CDR1 is SGHAT, CDR2 FQNNGV. The CDR3 sequence is 15 residues long. CDR3 protein: CASSGRDRGFHEQFF. The CDR3 DNA is TGTGCCAGCAGCGGCCGGGACAGGGGTTTCCATGAGCAGTTCTTC.

This clonotype was counted a few times. The chain couples TRBV7-9 to TRBJ2-5; 7 nucleotides line up with TRBD1. The CDR3 spans 17 residues. From germline, CDR1 is SEHNR and CDR2 FQNEAQ (reference sequence). J gave up 0 bases and V 5 bases, and 12 bases lay outside the gene matches. The CDR3 region has the DNA TGTGCCAGCAGCCCCCCAACGGGACAGAGTTACCAAGAGACCCAGTACTTC. Translation: CASSPPTGQSYQETQYF.

The rearrangement uses TRBV9 and TRBJ2-1; 9 bases are shared with TRBD1. CDR1 is SGDLS, CDR2 YYNGEE, per germline. The length of the CDR3 is 17 residues. The trim removed 4 bases at V and 7 bases at J, leaving 15 bases unmatched. CDR3 in amino acids: CASSKTKILDRGNEQFF. The CDR3 DNA reads as TGTGCCAGCAGCAAAACTAAAATTCTGGACAGGGGAAATGAGCAGTTCTTC. Using reference TRBV9 and TRBJ2-1 for the parts outside the CDR3, the full variable domain is DSGVTQTPKHLITATGQRVTLRCSPRSGDLSVYWYQQSLDQGLQFLIQYYNGEERAKGNILERFSAQQFPDLHSELNLSSLELGDSALYFCASSKTKILDRGNEQFFGPGTRLTVL.